This T cell receptor beta chain originates from a study of blood T cell repertoires in COVID-19 (dated by TCRdb to 2018 to 2021). For the study in its entirety: Samples from collaborators originated in the United States, Italy and Spain and spanned both the acute and convalescent phases of COVID-19. The samples were drawn from the first 160 participants of the ongoing ImmuneRACE study and from some 1,300 subjects provided by 6 global collaborators. The material from the prospective study consisted of cDNA or gDNA derived from T cells, B-cell-depleted T cells, or PBMCs. The sample metadata nearly always contained a de-identified subject ID, COVID-19 status, age in years and sex. Where available, HLA class I and class II types were obtained from metadata supplied by the sample provider rather than from assay-based typing. Subjects who had been exposed to COVID-19, were actively infected with it, or had recovered from it provided the deeply sampled blood TCRbeta repertoires that made up the dataset. The repertoires were released in a freely available public database meant as a resource for research on the immune response to SARS-CoV-2.

From the cysteine up to the phenylalanine, the CDR3 has a length of 17 residues. Of the read, only the CDR3 DNA is kept; its 51 bases are in frame from base 1. According to the germline V gene, CDR1 reads SGHTA and CDR2 reads FQGTGA. V is pruned by 5 bases and J by 2 bases, leaving 11 bases of the junction without a gene match. In the prospective study, participants were roughly 18 to 100 years old, resided in about two dozen geographic areas of the United States, and were enrolled through a virtual design. In the prospective study, cohorts were assigned on the basis of participant-reported clinical history obtained from a screening survey and a study questionnaire. Recovered participants in ImmuneRACE Cohort 3 were defined by two consecutive negative NP/OP PCR tests, clearance by a healthcare professional, or resolution of symptoms. In the prospective study, mobile phlebotomists collected whole blood, serum and a nasopharyngeal or oropharyngeal swab from each participant. Over a roughly two-month period, participants in the prospective study had the option of providing additional blood draws and questionnaires. Prospective study blood samples were shipped either frozen or at room temperature before DNA extraction.

Concerning this clone: There is no known antigen for this receptor. No per-base quality is available; no much larger clone lies one base away.

Broad study findings and their caveats: How much clinical and demographic metadata was included differed by source and by participant, and the metadata was provided uncurated.

TCRbeta CDR3 regions were amplified from genomic DNA using the immunoSEQ Assay, a bias-controlled multiplex PCR. The study's processing was this. Within the assay, amplification of reference gene primers was used to estimate how many nucleated cells each sample contained. Sequence reads were collapsed and filtered to measure the absolute abundance of every unique TCRbeta CDR3 rearrangement. For each sample, productive Simpson clonality was calculated by taking the square root of Simpson's diversity index across productive rearrangements. The table was pulled from immuneACCESS by TCRdb, which kept in-frame rearrangements only. Such tables lose some clones; where checked, under half of the loss comes from unresolved V genes, and the rest has no known cause. V, J and clone size are taken as reported in that table, and D and trimming were inferred from the DNA itself. Here the sample has approximately 300,000 clones; 92% occur a single time. The ten largest clones capture less than 20% of the sample.

This sequence uses TRBV7-3 and TRBJ2-2, with 7 junctional bases fitting TRBD2. Source material: PBMCs or T cells enriched from blood (not recorded which). The clonotype originates from a young woman who had recovered from COVID-19. The CDR3 sequence is CASSPAGHTVNTGELFF. Here is the DNA: TGTGCCAGCAGCCCAGCGGGGCACACCGTCAACACCGGGGAGCTGTTTTTT.